A selection of T cell receptor beta chains follows, all from one sample in a study of T cells in pancreatic ductal adenocarcinoma. The table came from immunoSEQ multiplex PCR; TCRdb's copy has only in-frame clones and leaves some out. The sample consists of about 98,000 clones, around 96% of them appearing once. Sequenced input: PBMCs. The receptors stem from a human donor with pancreatic ductal adenocarcinoma. The CDR3 runs from the conserved cysteine through the conserved F or W.

V gene	J gene	CDR3 protein
TRBV7-9	TRBJ2-6	CASGRTGANVLTF
TRBV30	TRBJ1-6	CAWSTSSPLHF
TRBV7-3	TRBJ2-1	CASSSTGTSPMVIEQFF
TRBV30	TRBJ2-2	CAWSVRGTSVTGELFF
TRBV10-3	TRBJ1-2	CAISESLQGAYGYTF
TRBV2	TRBJ2-7	CASITGRGSYEQYF
TRBV18	TRBJ2-7	CASSPGQGVEQYF
TRBV5-4	TRBJ2-5	CASSTGQALETQYF
TRBV5-1	TRBJ2-1	CASSLFGGRNEQFF
TRBV5-1	TRBJ2-5	CASSLGQNQETQYF
TRBV30	TRBJ1-2	CAWAGQNYGYTF
TRBV28	TRBJ2-7	CASSWGTLSSYEQYF
TRBV6-6	TRBJ1-1	CASKRDRVYTEAFF
TRBV7-2	TRBJ2-7	CASSPTGTNSYEQYF
TRBV6-5	TRBJ1-1	CASSYSQGTEAFF
TRBV5-1	TRBJ2-1	CASSAGLAGIEQFF
TRBV9	TRBJ2-7	CASSGSRGNYEQYF
TRBV29-1	TRBJ2-2	CSASIGLAPGELFF
TRBV30	TRBJ1-5	CAWSVGTGLPNQPQHF
TRBV7-8	TRBJ2-2	CASSLLLEGTGELFF
TRBV10-3	TRBJ2-7	CATGTSAYEQYF
TRBV6-1	TRBJ2-1	CASAPGTAGNEQFF
TRBV9	TRBJ2-2	CASSVSGPGELFF
TRBV11-2	TRBJ2-3	CASSSVRGSTDTQYF
TRBV9	TRBJ2-7	CASSVGTGEPFEQYF
TRBV4-1	TRBJ1-2	CASSHSRDRGLGYTF
TRBV11-2	TRBJ2-5	CASSPRTSGFLGTQYF
TRBV5-1	TRBJ2-7	CASSLSSGSLEQYF
TRBV25-1	TRBJ2-3	CASSPASIMDTQYF
TRBV5-1	TRBJ2-7	CASSPGTGTGEQYF
TRBV7-8	TRBJ2-7	CASSPHGIRYEQYF
TRBV27	TRBJ2-3	CASSLGYRYTDTQYF
TRBV5-1	TRBJ2-2	CASTPRNTGELFF
TRBV18	TRBJ2-7	CASSPRDEQYF
TRBV5-5	TRBJ2-3	CASSLKSYYTDTQYF
TRBV11-2	TRBJ2-5	CASSFQGEETQYF
TRBV28	TRBJ1-3	CASSWTSPGNTIYF
TRBV23-1	TRBJ2-7	CASSQSRLLPGLGKTDEQYF
TRBV9	TRBJ1-2	CASSVQAGLRSGYTF
TRBV5-1	TRBJ2-7	CASSPPGSGKIGSSYEQYF
TRBV10-1	TRBJ2-2	CASRPSGIDWDTGELFF
TRBV13	TRBJ1-4	CASSFWAEKLFF
TRBV16	TRBJ1-1	CASSQWSLSTEAFF
TRBV5-1	TRBJ2-3	CASSLKEGGGTDTQYF
TRBV6-5	TRBJ2-1	CASSYLYEQFF
TRBV6-6	TRBJ1-1	CASSFSGDTEAFF
TRBV7-9	TRBJ1-5	CASSFGGRGNQPQHF
TRBV28	TRBJ2-7	CASSSHFGRSSYEQYF
TRBV19	TRBJ1-5	CASSISGPGGGNQPQHF
TRBV5-1	TRBJ2-5	CASSSTGAQEETQYF
TRBV11-2	TRBJ2-5	CASSLTQDGTQYF
TRBV6-5	TRBJ2-2	CASSYSSTDTGELFF
TRBV2	TRBJ2-3	CASSEAASGSSDTQYF
TRBV7-6	TRBJ2-5	CASSLAREETQYF
TRBV30	TRBJ2-5	CAWKRGPRGTQYF
TRBV19	TRBJ2-1	CASSIRFSINEQFF